This T cell receptor beta chain was recorded in a study of cytomegalovirus exposure and HLA in healthy donors. The study ran its PCR with 60 Vbeta and 13 Jbeta primers. Here immunoSEQ multiplex PCR was the method, and the copy in TCRdb shows in-frame clones only, minus some. The sample has more than 80,000 clones, roughly 71% seen once; the top ten hold 2.5% to 3%. Germline CDR1 is MGHRA and CDR2 is YSYEKL. The CDR3 length is 15 residues. The V end was cut by 1 base, the J end by 2 bases, with 12 bases between. The sequenced sample consisted of PBMCs. The TCR sequence derives from a male donor in good health and CMV-seropositive. This rearrangement joins TRBV4-1 to TRBJ2-7; weak D call: TRBD2 (6 bases). CDR3 sequence (DNA): TGCGCCAGCAGCCAAGGTCTAGCGCCGACCTACGAGCAGTACTTC. Translating it yields CASSQGLAPTYEQYF.